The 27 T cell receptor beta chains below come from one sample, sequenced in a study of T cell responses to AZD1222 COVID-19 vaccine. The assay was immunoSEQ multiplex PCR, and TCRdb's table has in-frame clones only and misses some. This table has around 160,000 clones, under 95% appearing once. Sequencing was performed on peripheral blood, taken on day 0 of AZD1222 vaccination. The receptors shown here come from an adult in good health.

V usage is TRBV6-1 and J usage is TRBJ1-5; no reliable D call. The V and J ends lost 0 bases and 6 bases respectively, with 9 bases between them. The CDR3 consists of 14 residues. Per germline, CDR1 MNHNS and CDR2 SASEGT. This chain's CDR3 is CASSEAGGRQPQHF. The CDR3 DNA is TGTGCCAGCAGTGAAGCAGGCGGGCGTCAGCCCCAGCATTTT.

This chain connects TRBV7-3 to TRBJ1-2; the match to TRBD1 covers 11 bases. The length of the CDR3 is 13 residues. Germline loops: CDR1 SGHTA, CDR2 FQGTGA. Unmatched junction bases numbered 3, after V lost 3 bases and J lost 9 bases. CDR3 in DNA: TGTGCCAGCAGCTTTGGGACAGGGGGGCGCTACACCTTC. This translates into CASSFGTGGRYTF.

CDR3: CASSEDGRIDYGYTF. The CDR3 DNA follows: TGTGCCAGCAGTGAAGACGGCCGTATAGACTATGGCTACACCTTC. J is TRBJ1-2 and V is TRBV2; D gene ambiguous. V was shortened by 1 base and J by 3 bases, with 12 bases between the two germline ends. The V gene's germline CDR1 is SNHLY and CDR2 FYNNEI. The CDR3 has 15 amino acids.

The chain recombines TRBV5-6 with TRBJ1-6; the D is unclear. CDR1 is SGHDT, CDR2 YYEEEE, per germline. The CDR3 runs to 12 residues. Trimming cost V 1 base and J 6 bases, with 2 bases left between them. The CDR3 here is CASSLSNSPLHF. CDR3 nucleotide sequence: TGTGCCAGCAGCTTGAGTAATTCACCCCTCCACTTT. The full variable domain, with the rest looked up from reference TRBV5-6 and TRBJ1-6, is DAGVTQSPTHLIKTRGQQVTLRCSPKSGHDTVSWYQQALGQGPQFIFQYYEEEERQRGNFPDRFSGHQFPNYSSELNVNALLLGDSALYLCASSLSNSPLHFGNGTRLTVT.

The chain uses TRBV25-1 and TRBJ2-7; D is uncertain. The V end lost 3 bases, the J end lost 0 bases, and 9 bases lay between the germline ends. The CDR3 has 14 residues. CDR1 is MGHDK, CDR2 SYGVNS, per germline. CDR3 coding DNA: TGTGCCAGCAGTGAGGCCCACGGCTCCTACGAGCAGTACTTC. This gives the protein CASSEAHGSYEQYF.

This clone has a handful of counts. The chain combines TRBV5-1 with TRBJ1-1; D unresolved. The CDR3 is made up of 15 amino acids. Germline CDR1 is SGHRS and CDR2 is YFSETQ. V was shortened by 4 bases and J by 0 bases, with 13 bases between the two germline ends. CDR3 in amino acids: CASSPPNGLNTEAFF. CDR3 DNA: TGCGCCAGCAGCCCACCTAACGGGCTGAACACTGAAGCTTTCTTT.

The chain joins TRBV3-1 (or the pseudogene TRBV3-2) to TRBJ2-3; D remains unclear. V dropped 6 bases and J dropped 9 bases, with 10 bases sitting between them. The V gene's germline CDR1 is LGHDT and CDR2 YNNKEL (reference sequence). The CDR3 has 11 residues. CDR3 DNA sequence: TGTGCCAGCAGTCAGGCGGAGACGCAGTATTTT. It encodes CASSQAETQYF.

This chain's CDR3 is CSALIPGTQYF. As DNA, the CDR3 is TGCAGTGCTCTAATCCCCGGGACCCAGTACTTC. The chain couples TRBV20-1 to TRBJ2-5; the D is unclear. Germline V lookup: CDR1 DFQATT, CDR2 SNEGSKA (reference sequence). The CDR3 loop spans 11 amino acids. Trimming pared 5 bases from V and 7 bases from J, leaving 11 bases between.

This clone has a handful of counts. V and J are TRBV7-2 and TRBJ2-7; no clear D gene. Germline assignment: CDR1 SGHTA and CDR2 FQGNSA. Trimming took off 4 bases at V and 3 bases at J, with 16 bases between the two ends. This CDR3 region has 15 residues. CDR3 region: CASSSYGGFLYEQYF. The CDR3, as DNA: TGTGCCAGCAGCTCCTACGGCGGATTTCTCTACGAGCAGTACTTC.

Written as DNA, the CDR3 is TGCGCCAGCAGCATCGGGGGCCAGGAGACCCAGTACTTC. Protein product: CASSIGGQETQYF. The genes are TRBV5-1 and TRBJ2-5; tentatively, D is TRBD1 or TRBD2 (6 bases each). Trimming left V 4 bases short and J 5 bases short, with 12 bases between. Germline V CDR1 and CDR2: SGHRS, YFSETQ. The CDR3 spans 13 residues.

The DNA of the CDR3 is TGTGCCAGCAGTTTCCTAAACGATGCGGGACAAGGCAGTCAGCCCCAGCATTTT. It is translated as CASSFLNDAGQGSQPQHF. J is TRBJ1-5 and V is TRBV28, with D tentatively TRBD1 (6 bases). The V gene's germline CDR1 is MDHEN and CDR2 SYDVKM. V lost 3 bases and J lost 6, with 24 bases in between. The CDR3 sequence is 18 residues long.

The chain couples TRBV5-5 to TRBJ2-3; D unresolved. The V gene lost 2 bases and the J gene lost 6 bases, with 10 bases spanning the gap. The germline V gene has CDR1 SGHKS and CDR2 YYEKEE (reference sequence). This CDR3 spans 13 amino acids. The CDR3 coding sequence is TGTGCCAGCAGCTTTCCTGCATCCGATACGCAGTATTTT. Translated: CASSFPASDTQYF.

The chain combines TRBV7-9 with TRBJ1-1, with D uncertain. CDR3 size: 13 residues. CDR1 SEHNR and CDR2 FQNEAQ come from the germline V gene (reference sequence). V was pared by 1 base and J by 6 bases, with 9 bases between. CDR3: CASSLEGWAEAFF. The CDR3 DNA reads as TGTGCCAGCAGCTTAGAAGGGTGGGCTGAAGCTTTCTTT.

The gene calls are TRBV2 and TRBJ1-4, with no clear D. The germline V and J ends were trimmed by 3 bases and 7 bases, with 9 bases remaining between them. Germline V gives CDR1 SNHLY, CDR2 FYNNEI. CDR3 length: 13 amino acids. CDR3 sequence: CASSERVSEKLFF. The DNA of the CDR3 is TGTGCCAGCAGTGAGAGGGTTAGTGAAAAACTGTTTTTT.

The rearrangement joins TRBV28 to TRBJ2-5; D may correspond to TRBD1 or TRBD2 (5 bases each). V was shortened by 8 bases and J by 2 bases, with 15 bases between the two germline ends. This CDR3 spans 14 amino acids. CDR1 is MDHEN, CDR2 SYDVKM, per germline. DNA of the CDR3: TGTGCCAGCGGGACCAAACCCATACAAGAGACCCAGTACTTC. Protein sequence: CASGTKPIQETQYF.

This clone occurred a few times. This chain's CDR3 is CASQQTGWGEKLFF. CDR3 in DNA: TGTGCCAGCCAACAAACAGGGTGGGGCGAAAAACTGTTTTTT. V usage is TRBV6-5 and J usage is TRBJ1-4; D is possibly TRBD1 (6 bases). The CDR3 has 14 amino acids. Trimming stripped 8 bases from V and 8 bases from J, with 18 bases between. Germline lookup yields CDR1 MNHEY and CDR2 SVGAGI.

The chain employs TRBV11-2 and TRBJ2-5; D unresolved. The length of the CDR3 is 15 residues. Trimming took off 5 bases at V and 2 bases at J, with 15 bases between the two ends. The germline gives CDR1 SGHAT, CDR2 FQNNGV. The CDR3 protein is CASSPGRYGQETQYF. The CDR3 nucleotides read TGTGCCAGCAGCCCCGGGCGTTACGGACAAGAGACCCAGTACTTC.

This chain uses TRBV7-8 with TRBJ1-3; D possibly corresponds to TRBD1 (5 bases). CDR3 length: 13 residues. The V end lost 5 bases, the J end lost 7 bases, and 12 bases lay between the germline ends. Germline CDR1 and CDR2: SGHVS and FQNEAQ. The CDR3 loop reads CASSPGGSNTIYF. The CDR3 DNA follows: TGTGCCAGCAGCCCCGGGGGGAGTAACACCATATATTTT.

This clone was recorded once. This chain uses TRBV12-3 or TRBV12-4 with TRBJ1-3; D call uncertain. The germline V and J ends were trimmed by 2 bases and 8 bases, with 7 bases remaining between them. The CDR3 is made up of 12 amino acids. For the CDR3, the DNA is TGTGCCAGCAGTTTAACCGATGACACCATATATTTT. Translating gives CASSLTDDTIYF.

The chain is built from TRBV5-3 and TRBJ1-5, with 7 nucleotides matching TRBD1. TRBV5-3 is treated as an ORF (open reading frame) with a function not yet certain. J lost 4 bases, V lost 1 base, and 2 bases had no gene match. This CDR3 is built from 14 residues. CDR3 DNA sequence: TGTGCCAGAAGCTTGTGGGACAGAAATCAGCCCCAGCATTTT. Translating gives CARSLWDRNQPQHF.

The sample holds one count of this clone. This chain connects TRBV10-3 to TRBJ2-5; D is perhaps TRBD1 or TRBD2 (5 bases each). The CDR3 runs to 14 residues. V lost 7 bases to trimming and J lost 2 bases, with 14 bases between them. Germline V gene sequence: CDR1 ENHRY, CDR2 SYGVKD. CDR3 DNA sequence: TGTGCCATCACCCCTGGGACGGAACAAGAGACCCAGTACTTC. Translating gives CAITPGTEQETQYF.

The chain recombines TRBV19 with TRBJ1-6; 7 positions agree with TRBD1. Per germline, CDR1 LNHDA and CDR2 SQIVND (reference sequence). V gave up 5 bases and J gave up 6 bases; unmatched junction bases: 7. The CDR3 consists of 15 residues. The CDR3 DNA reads TGTGCCAGTAGTGCAAACCGGGACAGTAATTCACCCCTCCACTTT. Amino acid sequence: CASSANRDSNSPLHF. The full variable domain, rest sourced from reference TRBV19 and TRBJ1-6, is DGGITQSPKYLFRKEGQNVTLSCEQNLNHDAMYWYRQDPGQGLRLIYYSQIVNDFQKGDIAEGYSVSREKKESFPLTVTSAQKNPTAFYLCASSANRDSNSPLHFGNGTRLTVT.

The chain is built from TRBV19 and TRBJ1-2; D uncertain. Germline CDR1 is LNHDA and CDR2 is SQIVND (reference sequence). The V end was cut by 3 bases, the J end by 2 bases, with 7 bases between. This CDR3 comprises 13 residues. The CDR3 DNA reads TGTGCCAGTAGTATGGAACAGAACTATGGCTACACCTTC. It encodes CASSMEQNYGYTF. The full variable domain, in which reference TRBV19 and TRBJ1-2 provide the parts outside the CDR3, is DGGITQSPKYLFRKEGQNVTLSCEQNLNHDAMYWYRQDPGQGLRLIYYSQIVNDFQKGDIAEGYSVSREKKESFPLTVTSAQKNPTAFYLCASSMEQNYGYTFGSGTRLTVV.

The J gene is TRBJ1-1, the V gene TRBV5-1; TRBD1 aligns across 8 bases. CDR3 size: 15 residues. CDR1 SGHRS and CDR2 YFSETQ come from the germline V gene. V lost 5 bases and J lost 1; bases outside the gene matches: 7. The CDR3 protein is CASSMLQGENTEAFF. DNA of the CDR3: TGCGCCAGCAGTATGTTACAGGGGGAGAACACTGAAGCTTTCTTT.

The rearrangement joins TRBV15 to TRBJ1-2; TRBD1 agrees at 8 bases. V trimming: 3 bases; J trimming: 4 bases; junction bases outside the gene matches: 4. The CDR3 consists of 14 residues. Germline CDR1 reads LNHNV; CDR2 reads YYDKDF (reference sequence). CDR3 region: CATSRTTGVYGYTF. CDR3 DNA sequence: TGTGCCACCAGCAGGACGACAGGGGTCTATGGCTACACCTTC.

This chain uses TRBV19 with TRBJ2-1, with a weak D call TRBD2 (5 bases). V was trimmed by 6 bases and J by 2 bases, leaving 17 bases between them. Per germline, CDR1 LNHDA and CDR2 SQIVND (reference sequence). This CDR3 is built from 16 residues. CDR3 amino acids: CASRPPGNLPYNEQFF. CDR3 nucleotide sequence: TGTGCCAGTAGGCCTCCCGGGAACCTCCCCTACAATGAGCAGTTCTTC.

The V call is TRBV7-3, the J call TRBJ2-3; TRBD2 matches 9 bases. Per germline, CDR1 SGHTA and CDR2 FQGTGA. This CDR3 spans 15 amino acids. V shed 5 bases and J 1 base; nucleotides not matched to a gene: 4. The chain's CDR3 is CASSRSGGRTDTQYF. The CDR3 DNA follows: TGTGCCAGCAGCCGTAGCGGGGGTCGCACAGATACGCAGTATTTT. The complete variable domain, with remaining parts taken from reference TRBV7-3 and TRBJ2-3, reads GAGVSQTPSNKVTEKGKYVELRCDPISGHTALYWYRQSLGQGPEFLIYFQGTGAADDSGLPNDRFFAVRPEGSVSTLKIQRTERGDSAVYLCASSRSGGRTDTQYFGPGTRLTVL.